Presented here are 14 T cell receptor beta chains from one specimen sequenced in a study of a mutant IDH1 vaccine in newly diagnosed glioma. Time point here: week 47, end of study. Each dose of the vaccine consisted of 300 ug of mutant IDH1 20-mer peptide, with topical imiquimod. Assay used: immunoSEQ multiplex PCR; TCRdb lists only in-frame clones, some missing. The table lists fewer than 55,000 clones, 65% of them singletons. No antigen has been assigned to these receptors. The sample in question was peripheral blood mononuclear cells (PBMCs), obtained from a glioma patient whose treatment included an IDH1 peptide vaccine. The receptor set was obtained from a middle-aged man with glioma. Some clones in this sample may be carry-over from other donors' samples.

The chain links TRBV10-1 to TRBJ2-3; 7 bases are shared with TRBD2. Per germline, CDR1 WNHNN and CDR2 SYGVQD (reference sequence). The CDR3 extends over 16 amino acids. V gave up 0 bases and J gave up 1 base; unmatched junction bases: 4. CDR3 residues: CASSESLAGGTDTQYF. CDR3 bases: TGCGCCAGCAGTGAGTCTCTCGCGGGGGGCACAGATACGCAGTATTTT.

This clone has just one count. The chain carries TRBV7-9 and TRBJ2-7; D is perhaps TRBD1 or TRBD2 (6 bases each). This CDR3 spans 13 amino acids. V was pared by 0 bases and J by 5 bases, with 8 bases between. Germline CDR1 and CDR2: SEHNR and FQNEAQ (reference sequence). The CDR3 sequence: CASSLAGGNEQYF. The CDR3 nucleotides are TGTGCCAGCAGCTTAGCGGGGGGCAACGAGCAGTACTTC.

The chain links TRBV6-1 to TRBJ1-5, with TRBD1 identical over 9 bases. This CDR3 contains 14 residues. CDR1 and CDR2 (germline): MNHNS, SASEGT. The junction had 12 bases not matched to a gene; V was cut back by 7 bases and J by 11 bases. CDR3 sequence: CASTLDRGGGSQHF. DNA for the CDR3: TGTGCCAGCACCTTGGACAGGGGAGGAGGCTCCCAGCATTTT.

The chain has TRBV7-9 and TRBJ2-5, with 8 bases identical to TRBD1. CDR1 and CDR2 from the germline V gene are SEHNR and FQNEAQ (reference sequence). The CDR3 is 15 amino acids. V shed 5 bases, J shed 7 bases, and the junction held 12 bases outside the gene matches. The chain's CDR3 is CASSPGTGGLGTQYF. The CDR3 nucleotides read TGTGCCAGCAGCCCTGGGACAGGTGGCTTAGGGACCCAGTACTTC.

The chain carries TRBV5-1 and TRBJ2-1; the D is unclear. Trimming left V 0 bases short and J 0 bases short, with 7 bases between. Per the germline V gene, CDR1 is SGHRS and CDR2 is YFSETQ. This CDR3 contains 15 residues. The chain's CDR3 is CASSLGASSYNEQFF. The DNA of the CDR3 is TGCGCCAGCAGCTTGGGGGCGAGCTCCTACAATGAGCAGTTCTTC.

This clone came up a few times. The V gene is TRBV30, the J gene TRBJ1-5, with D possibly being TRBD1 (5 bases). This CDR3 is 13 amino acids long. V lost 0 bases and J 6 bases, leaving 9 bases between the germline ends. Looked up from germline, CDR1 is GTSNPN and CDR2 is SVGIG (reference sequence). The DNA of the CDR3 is TGTGCCTGGAGTGTACACGGGGCTCAGCCCCAGCATTTT. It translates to CAWSVHGAQPQHF. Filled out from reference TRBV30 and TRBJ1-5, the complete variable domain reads SQTIHQWPATLVQPVGSPLSLECTVEGTSNPNLYWYRQAAGRGLQLLFYSVGIGQISSEVPQNLSASRPQDRQFILSSKKLLLSDSGFYLCAWSVHGAQPQHFGDGTRLSIL.

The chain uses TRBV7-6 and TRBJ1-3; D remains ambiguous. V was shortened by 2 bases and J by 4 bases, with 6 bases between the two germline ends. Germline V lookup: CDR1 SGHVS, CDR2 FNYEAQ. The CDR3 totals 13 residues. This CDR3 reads CASSLKLGNTIYF. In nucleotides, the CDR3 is TGTGCCAGCAGCTTAAAGCTAGGAAACACCATATATTTT.

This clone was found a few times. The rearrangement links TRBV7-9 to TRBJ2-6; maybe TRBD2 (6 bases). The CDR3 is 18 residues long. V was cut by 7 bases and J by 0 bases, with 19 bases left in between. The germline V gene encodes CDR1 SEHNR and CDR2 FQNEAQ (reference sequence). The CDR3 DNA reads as TGTGCCAGCAACGCCGCGGGACGGGAAAGCTCTGGGGCCAACGTCCTGACTTTC. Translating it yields CASNAAGRESSGANVLTF. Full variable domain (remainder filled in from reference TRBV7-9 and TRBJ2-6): DTGVSQNPRHKITKRGQNVTFRCDPISEHNRLYWYRQTLGQGPEFLTYFQNEAQLEKSRLLSDRFSAERPKGSFSTLEIQRTEQGDSAMYLCASNAAGRESSGANVLTFGAGSRLTVL.

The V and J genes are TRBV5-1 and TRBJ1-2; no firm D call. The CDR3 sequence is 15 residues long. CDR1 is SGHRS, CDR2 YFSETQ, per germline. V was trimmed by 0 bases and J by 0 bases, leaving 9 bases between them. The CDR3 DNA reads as TGCGCCAGCAGCTTGGGAGGGCTCCCTAACTATGGCTACACCTTC. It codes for CASSLGGLPNYGYTF.

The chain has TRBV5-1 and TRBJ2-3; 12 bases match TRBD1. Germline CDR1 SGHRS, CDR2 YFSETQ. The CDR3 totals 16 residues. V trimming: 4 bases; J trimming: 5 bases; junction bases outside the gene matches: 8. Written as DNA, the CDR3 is TGCGCCAGCAGCGCCGCCGGGACAGGGGGCAAAGATACGCAGTATTTT. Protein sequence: CASSAAGTGGKDTQYF.

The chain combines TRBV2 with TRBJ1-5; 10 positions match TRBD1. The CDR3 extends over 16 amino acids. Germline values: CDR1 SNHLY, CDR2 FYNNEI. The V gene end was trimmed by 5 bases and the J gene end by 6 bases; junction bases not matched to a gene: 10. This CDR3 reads CASSWTGGLSSQPQHF. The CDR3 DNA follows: TGTGCCAGCAGTTGGACAGGGGGTCTAAGTAGTCAGCCCCAGCATTTT.

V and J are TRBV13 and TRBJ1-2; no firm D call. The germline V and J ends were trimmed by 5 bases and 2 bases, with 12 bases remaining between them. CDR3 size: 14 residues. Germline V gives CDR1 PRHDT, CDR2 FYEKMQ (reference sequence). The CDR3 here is CASSPGYSNYGYTF. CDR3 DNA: TGTGCCAGCAGCCCAGGATACAGCAACTATGGCTACACCTTC.

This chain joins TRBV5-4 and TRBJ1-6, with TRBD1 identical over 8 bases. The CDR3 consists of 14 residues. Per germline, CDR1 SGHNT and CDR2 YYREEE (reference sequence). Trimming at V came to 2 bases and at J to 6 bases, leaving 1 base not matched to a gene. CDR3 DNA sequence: TGTGCCAGCAGCTTTCAGGGGGCTAATTCACCCCTCCACTTT. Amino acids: CASSFQGANSPLHF.

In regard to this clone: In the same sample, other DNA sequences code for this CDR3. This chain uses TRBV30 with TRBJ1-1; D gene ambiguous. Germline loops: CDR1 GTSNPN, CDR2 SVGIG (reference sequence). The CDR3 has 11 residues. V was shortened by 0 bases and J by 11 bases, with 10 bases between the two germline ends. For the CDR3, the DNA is TGTGCCTGGAGTGTGGGCAGTGCGGCTTTCTTT. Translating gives CAWSVGSAAFF.